This T cell receptor beta chain was sequenced for a study of control samples from healthy donors and cancer patients. The CDR3 sequence is 14 residues long. Trimming left V 2 bases short and J 2 bases short, with 9 bases between. Germline V CDR1 and CDR2: LGHDT, YNNKEL (reference sequence). Only in-frame clones appear in the TCRdb table, and some are missing; sequencing was by immunoSEQ multiplex PCR. The table records some 150,000 clones, 96% of them present only once. Material: blood. This chain joins TRBV3-1 (or the pseudogene TRBV3-2) and TRBJ1-2, with D maybe TRBD1 (5 bases). The TCR was taken from a woman aged 30 to 39 in good health. The CDR3 reads CASSQYRQNYGYTF. CDR3 bases: TGTGCCAGCAGCCAATACCGACAGAACTATGGCTACACCTTC.